The next 14 T cell receptor beta chains were all read from a single sample in a study of shared clonotypes between healthy human individuals. TCRdb keeps only in-frame clones here, not all; method: immunoSEQ multiplex PCR. The sample includes roughly 2.2 million clones, just over 90% of them seen just once. The source material was naive CD4+ T cells from PBMCs. Subset of the sample: CD45RA+ positively selected. These receptors came from a man younger than 35 in good health. Some clones in this sample may be carry-over from other donors' samples.

The chain carries TRBV5-1 and TRBJ2-3, with 14 nucleotides matching TRBD2. J was trimmed by 2 bases and V by 7 bases; bases with no gene match: 12. CDR1 is SGHRS and CDR2 is YFSETQ in the germline V gene. The CDR3 consists of 18 residues. In DNA form, the CDR3 reads TGCGCCAGCCAAGCCGGGACTAGCGGGAGTCTTATCACAGATACGCAGTATTTT. Its translation is CASQAGTSGSLITDTQYF.

The chain combines TRBV30 with TRBJ2-7; D gene uncertain. The CDR3 length is 14 residues. The germline V gene encodes CDR1 GTSNPN and CDR2 SVGIG (reference sequence). Trimming cost V 6 bases and J 1 base, with 16 bases left between them. The CDR3 DNA reads as TGTGCCTGCACCACCCAGGTCGGGTCCTACGAGCAGTACTTC. It codes for CACTTQVGSYEQYF.

The chain joins TRBV6-5 to TRBJ1-2, with unresolved D. The CDR3 contains 12 residues. Germline CDR1 MNHEY, CDR2 SVGAGI. The germline V and J ends were trimmed by 7 bases and 4 bases, with 10 bases remaining between them. In DNA form, the CDR3 reads TGTGCCAGCAAGGACCCTGGCTATGGCTACACCTTC. Translated: CASKDPGYGYTF.

V usage is TRBV10-3 and J usage is TRBJ2-7; TRBD1 matches at 9 bases. Germline CDR1 ENHRY, CDR2 SYGVKD. The CDR3 is 19 residues long. V trimming: 3 bases; J trimming: 2 bases; junction bases outside the gene matches: 17. The CDR3 protein is CAISDFVGDGGQGTYEQYF. DNA of the CDR3: TGTGCCATCAGTGATTTCGTTGGGGATGGGGGACAGGGCACCTACGAGCAGTACTTC.

This sequence joins TRBV7-9 and TRBJ2-4; D is ambiguous. V was clipped by 5 bases and J by 0 bases, with 5 bases between them. The germline V gene encodes CDR1 SEHNR and CDR2 FQNEAQ (reference sequence). This CDR3 has 13 residues. CDR3 region: CASSPRAKNIQYF. CDR3 DNA: TGTGCCAGCAGCCCCCGAGCCAAAAACATTCAGTACTTC. Full variable domain (missing parts from reference TRBV7-9 and TRBJ2-4): DTGVSQNPRHKITKRGQNVTFRCDPISEHNRLYWYRQTLGQGPEFLTYFQNEAQLEKSRLLSDRFSAERPKGSFSTLEIQRTEQGDSAMYLCASSPRAKNIQYFGAGTRLSVL.

This clone has only a few counts. This chain uses TRBV10-1 with TRBJ1-2; D is ambiguous. This CDR3 is built from 13 residues. From germline, CDR1 is WNHNN and CDR2 SYGVQD (reference sequence). V lost 3 bases to trimming and J lost 6 bases, with 11 bases between them. The CDR3 DNA is TGCGCCAGCAGTGACCGGGCGGACCATGGCTACACCTTC. Protein: CASSDRADHGYTF.

V and J are TRBV7-2 and TRBJ2-4, with D tentatively TRBD1 or TRBD2 (5 bases each). The germline V gene has CDR1 SGHTA and CDR2 FQGNSA. Between the trimmed V and J ends, which lost 6 bases and 8 bases, there was a span of 17 bases. The CDR3 has 14 amino acids. The DNA of the CDR3 is TGTGCCAGCAGTCATAAGAGGGGAGAGGACATTCAGTACTTC. It encodes CASSHKRGEDIQYF.

V and J are TRBV5-1 and TRBJ2-5; 8 bases fit TRBD2. This CDR3 has 16 residues. Germline V gene lookup returns CDR1 SGHRS and CDR2 YFSETQ. With V trimmed by 1 base and J by 5 bases, 10 bases remained unmatched. CDR3 in amino acids: CASSLRAGVSQETQYF. CDR3 in DNA: TGCGCCAGCAGCTTGCGAGCGGGAGTCTCACAGGAGACCCAGTACTTC.

This chain connects TRBV2 to TRBJ1-2; TRBD1 matches at 7 bases. With 6 bases clipped from V and 8 bases from J, the junction kept 6 bases outside the gene matches. In germline, CDR1 is SNHLY, CDR2 FYNNEI. The CDR3 length is 12 residues. The CDR3 loop is CASRQGLSGYTF. In DNA, the CDR3 is TGTGCCAGCAGACAGGGGTTGAGCGGCTACACCTTC.

V and J are TRBV30 and TRBJ2-5; the D gene is possibly TRBD1 (7 bases). The better agreement between TRBJ2-7 and the DNA end casts doubt on the J call. Per the germline V gene, CDR1 is GTSNPN and CDR2 is SVGIG (reference sequence). This CDR3 has 18 amino acids. The CDR3 DNA reads as TGTGCCTGGAGTGTACGCGGCAGGGGGGCCCAATCTCTCTACGAGCAGTACTTC. It encodes CAWSVRGRGAQSLYEQYF.

Only one count was recorded for this clone. J is TRBJ1-6 and V is TRBV9; tentatively, D is TRBD1 (5 bases). Germline-derived CDR1 and CDR2 are SGDLS and YYNGEE. The CDR3 runs 16 residues. The V and J ends lost 1 base and 5 bases respectively, with 13 bases between them. The CDR3 bases are TGTGCCAGCAGCGTATCCTCCGGGGGGGATAATTCACCCCTCCACTTT. This translates into CASSVSSGGDNSPLHF.

J is TRBJ2-4 and V is TRBV5-6, with 7 bases fitting TRBD1. Germline lookup yields CDR1 SGHDT and CDR2 YYEEEE. With V trimmed by 6 bases and J by 6 bases, 9 bases remained unmatched. CDR3 length: 14 amino acids. CDR3 region: CASTDTGAGNIQYF. In DNA, the CDR3 is TGTGCCAGCACCGACACAGGGGCGGGAAACATTCAGTACTTC.

For the CDR3, the DNA is TGTGCCAGCAGCTTATCGGGACAGGGGGCCTACGAGCAGTACTTC. Translation gives CASSLSGQGAYEQYF. This rearrangement joins TRBV5-4 to TRBJ2-7; 11 nucleotides line up with TRBD1. The CDR3 runs to 15 residues. The J segment lost 2 bases and the V segment lost 2 bases, leaving 3 bases of the junction unmatched. The germline V gene has CDR1 SGHNT and CDR2 YYREEE (reference sequence).

About this clone: The same CDR3 arises from other DNA sequences in this sample as well. The rearrangement uses TRBV7-2 and TRBJ2-1; TRBD2 matches at 7 bases. The CDR3 sequence is 15 residues long. Trimming took 5 bases from V and 0 from J; bases not matched to a gene: 4. Germline loops: CDR1 SGHTA, CDR2 FQGNSA. The CDR3 coding sequence is TGTGCCAGCAGCCTGCTAGCGGCCTCCTACAATGAGCAGTTCTTC. This codes for CASSLLAASYNEQFF. Using reference TRBV7-2 and TRBJ2-1 for the parts outside the CDR3, the full variable domain is GAGVSQSPSNKVTEKGKDVELRCDPISGHTALYWYRQSLGQGLEFLIYFQGNSAPDKSGLPSDRFSAERTGGSVSTLTIQRTQQEDSAVYLCASSLLAASYNEQFFGPGTRLTVL.